This TCR beta chain was captured by sequencing in a study of OX40 agonist ivuxolimab in advanced cancers. Trimming took 3 bases from V and 4 from J, leaving 13 bases between them. Germline V CDR1 and CDR2: SNHLY, FYNNEI. The CDR3 contains 15 residues. About this clone: Its antigen is not known.

Broader study findings: Doses of 0.1 to 3.0 mg/kg were accompanied by clonal expansion of CD4+ and CD8+ blood T cells by week 6.

The method was immunoSEQ multiplex PCR; TCRdb's version includes in-frame clones alone and lacks a portion of them. The sample contains tens of thousands of clones, approximately 88% of which appear only once. This TCR derives from an adult with an advanced solid tumor such as melanoma, head and neck, liver or kidney cancer. The chain has TRBV2 and TRBJ1-5, with D unresolved. The sequences come from CD4+ or CD8+ T cells sorted from blood, collected in a trial of the OX40 agonist ivuxolimab. CDR3 in amino acids: CASSENTQKNQPQHF. The CDR3 DNA sequence: TGTGCCAGCAGTGAGAACACTCAGAAGAATCAGCCCCAGCATTTT.